Listed here is a single T cell receptor beta chain. Only one count was recorded for this clone. It lacks a known antigen. No much larger clone exists at a distance of one base, and base qualities are not known. What this sample's time point label stands for: week 47, end of study. Every vaccine dose consisted of 300 ug of a 20-mer mutant IDH1 peptide in Montanide, administered subcutaneously together with topical imiquimod. Patients were given eight vaccinations, in weeks 1, 3, 5, 7, 11, 15, 19 and 23, which matched visits V03 through V10. Donors had newly diagnosed WHO grade 3 or 4 IDH1-mutant astrocytomas with loss of nuclear ATRX. The samples were drawn from NOA16, a multicentre, single-arm, open-label phase I trial in Germany that tested a mutant IDH1 peptide vaccine in humans for the first time. Genomic DNA for TCRB sequencing was isolated from EDTA blood with the DNeasy Blood and Tissue Kit.

The source of the sample is a study of a mutant IDH1 vaccine in newly diagnosed glioma (dated by TCRdb to the early 2020s). The study in broad terms: Vaccination began 4-6 weeks after radiotherapy alone, or alongside temozolomide cycles in the chemotherapy-containing groups. The 30 to 40 treated patients were 62.5% male and about 40% female, with a mean age of approximately 40 years. Prior to enrollment, standard therapy consisting of radiotherapy alone, temozolomide alone, or radiochemotherapy with temozolomide had been administered to patients, with the combination being received by most patients. The week-35 safety follow-up was designated visit V12, and the week-47 end of study was designated visit V13. Peripheral blood was collected at six visits: V03 (baseline), V05, V07, V10, V12 and V13. Longitudinal TCRB deep sequencing was performed for 20 to 30 treated patients wherever samples were available for exploratory analyses.

Library generation was performed with the immunoSEQ multiplex PCR assay. Following the manufacturer's protocol, the hsTCRB Kit was used to amplify rearranged TCR beta chain sequences. TCRB libraries were sequenced on an Illumina MiSeq. The authors' pipeline ran thus. The kit vendor's proprietary platform handled demultiplexing, trimming and gene mapping. Here the immuneACCESS table is served through TCRdb, limited to in-frame sequences with V and J called. Missing clones are a known gap in these copies; in checked studies unresolved V genes cover under half, and the rest lacks a known reason. V and J calls plus clone size are reproduced from that table; the DNA served to infer D and trimming. The sample yields tens of thousands of clones; about nine tenths were counted once. Clones ranked in the top ten supply 0.75% to 0.95% of the sample. Broader findings and caveats from the paper: Selection of PBMC samples for TCRB deep sequencing was based on availability. Immune responses induced by the vaccine were seen in approximately 93% of patients across multiple MHC alleles. Changes in the top peripheral T cell clonotypes picked up by TCRB sequencing did not appear to be linked to pseudoprogression. It was noted by the authors that analyses of patient blood samples could not be reproduced owing to sample limitations.

This sequence originates from a woman in her forties or fifties with glioma. This material consisted of PBMCs, taken from a glioma patient whose treatment included an IDH1 peptide vaccine.

The CDR3 here reads CASSMKDTISYEQYF. The DNA reads as follows: TGTGCCAGTAGTATGAAGGACACCATTTCCTACGAGCAGTACTTC. Rearrangement joined TRBV19 to TRBJ2-7; 5 matching bases give a weak D call of TRBD1. Via the germline V gene (reference sequence), CDR1 is LNHDA and CDR2 SQIVND. From the cysteine through the phenylalanine, the CDR3 covers 15 amino acids. Only the CDR3 DNA is retained, 45 bases long and in frame from the first base. V was cut back by 3 bases and J by 1 base, leaving a gap of 13 bases between them.